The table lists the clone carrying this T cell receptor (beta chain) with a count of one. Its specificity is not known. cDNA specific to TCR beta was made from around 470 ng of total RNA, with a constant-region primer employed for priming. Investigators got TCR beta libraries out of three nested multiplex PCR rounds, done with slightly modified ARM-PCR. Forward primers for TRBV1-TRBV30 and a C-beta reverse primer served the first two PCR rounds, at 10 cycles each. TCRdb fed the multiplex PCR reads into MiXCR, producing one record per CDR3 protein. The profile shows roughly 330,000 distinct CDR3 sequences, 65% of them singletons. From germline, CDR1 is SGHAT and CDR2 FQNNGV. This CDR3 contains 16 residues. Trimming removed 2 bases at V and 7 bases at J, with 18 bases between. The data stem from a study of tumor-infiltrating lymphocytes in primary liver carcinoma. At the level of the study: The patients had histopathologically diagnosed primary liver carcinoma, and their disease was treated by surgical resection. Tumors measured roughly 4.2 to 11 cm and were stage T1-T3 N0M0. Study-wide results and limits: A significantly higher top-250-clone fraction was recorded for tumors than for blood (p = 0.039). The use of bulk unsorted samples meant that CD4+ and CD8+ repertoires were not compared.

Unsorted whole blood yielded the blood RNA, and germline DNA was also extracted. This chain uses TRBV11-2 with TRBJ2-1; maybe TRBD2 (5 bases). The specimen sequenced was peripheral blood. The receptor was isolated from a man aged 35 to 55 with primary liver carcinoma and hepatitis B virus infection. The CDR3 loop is CASSLKAEGFRNEQFF. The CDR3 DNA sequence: TGTGCCAGCAGCTTAAAGGCAGAGGGATTCCGGAATGAGCAGTTCTTC.